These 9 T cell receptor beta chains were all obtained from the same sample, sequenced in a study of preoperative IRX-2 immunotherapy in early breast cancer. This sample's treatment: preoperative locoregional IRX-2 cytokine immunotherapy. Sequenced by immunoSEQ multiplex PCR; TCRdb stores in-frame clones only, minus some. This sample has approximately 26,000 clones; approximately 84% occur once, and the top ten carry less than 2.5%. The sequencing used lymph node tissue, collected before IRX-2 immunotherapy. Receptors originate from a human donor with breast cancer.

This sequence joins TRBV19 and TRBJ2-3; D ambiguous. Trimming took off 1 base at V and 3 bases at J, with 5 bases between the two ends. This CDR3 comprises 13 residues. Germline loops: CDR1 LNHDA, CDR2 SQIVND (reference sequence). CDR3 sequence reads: CASSIGPTDTQYF. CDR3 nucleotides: TGTGCCAGTAGTATAGGACCGACAGATACGCAGTATTTT.

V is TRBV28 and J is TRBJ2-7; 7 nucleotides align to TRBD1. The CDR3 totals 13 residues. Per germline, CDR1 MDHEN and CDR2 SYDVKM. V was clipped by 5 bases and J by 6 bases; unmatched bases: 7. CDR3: CASSPDRAGEQYF. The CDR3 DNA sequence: TGTGCCAGCAGTCCCGACAGGGCTGGCGAGCAGTACTTC.

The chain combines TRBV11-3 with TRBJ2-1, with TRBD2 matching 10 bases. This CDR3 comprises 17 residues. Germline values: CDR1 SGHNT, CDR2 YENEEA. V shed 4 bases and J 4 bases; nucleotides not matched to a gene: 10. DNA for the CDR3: TGTGCCAGCAGCTCATTTAGAGCGGGGGGGTCATACAATGAGCAGTTCTTC. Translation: CASSSFRAGGSYNEQFF.

CDR3 residues: CASKQGSTEAFF. Written as DNA, the CDR3 is TGTGCCAGCAAACAGGGTAGCACTGAAGCTTTCTTT. The rearrangement joins TRBV6-8 to TRBJ1-1, with a possible D match to TRBD1 (6 bases). V lost 7 bases to trimming and J lost 4 bases, with 10 bases between them. The CDR3 loop spans 12 amino acids. CDR1 and CDR2 (germline): MNHGY, SAAAGT.

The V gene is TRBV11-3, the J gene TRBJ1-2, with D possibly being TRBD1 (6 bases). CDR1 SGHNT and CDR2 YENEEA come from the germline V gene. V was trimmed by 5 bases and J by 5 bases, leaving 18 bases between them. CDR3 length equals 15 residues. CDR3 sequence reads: CASSGSYREPYGYTF. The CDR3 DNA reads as TGTGCCAGCAGCGGAAGTTACAGGGAGCCGTATGGCTACACCTTC.

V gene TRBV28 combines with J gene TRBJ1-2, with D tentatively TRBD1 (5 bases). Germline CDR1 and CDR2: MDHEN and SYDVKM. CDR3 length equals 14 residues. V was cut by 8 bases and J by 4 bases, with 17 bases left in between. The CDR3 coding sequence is TGTGCCAGCGGTCCCGGGCGGGGGGGCTATGGCTACACCTTC. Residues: CASGPGRGGYGYTF.

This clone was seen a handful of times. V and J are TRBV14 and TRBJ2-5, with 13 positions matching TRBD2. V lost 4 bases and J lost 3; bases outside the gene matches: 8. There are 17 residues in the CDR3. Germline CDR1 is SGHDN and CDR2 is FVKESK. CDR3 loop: CASSPGGTSGVKETQYF. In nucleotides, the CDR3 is TGTGCCAGCAGCCCGGGAGGGACTAGCGGGGTGAAAGAGACCCAGTACTTC.

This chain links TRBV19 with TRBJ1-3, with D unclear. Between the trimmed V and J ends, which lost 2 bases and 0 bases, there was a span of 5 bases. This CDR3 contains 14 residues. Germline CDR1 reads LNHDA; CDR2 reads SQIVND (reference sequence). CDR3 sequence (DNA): TGTGCCAGTAGTATATCAGGCTCTGGAAACACCATATATTTT. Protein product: CASSISGSGNTIYF.

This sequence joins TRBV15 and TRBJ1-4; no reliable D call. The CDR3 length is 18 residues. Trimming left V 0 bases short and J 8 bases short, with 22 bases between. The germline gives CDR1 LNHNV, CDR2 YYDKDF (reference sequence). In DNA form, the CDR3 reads TGTGCCACCAGCAGAGATCGAAATACGGCAACTACGGGCGAAAAACTGTTTTTT. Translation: CATSRDRNTATTGEKLFF.